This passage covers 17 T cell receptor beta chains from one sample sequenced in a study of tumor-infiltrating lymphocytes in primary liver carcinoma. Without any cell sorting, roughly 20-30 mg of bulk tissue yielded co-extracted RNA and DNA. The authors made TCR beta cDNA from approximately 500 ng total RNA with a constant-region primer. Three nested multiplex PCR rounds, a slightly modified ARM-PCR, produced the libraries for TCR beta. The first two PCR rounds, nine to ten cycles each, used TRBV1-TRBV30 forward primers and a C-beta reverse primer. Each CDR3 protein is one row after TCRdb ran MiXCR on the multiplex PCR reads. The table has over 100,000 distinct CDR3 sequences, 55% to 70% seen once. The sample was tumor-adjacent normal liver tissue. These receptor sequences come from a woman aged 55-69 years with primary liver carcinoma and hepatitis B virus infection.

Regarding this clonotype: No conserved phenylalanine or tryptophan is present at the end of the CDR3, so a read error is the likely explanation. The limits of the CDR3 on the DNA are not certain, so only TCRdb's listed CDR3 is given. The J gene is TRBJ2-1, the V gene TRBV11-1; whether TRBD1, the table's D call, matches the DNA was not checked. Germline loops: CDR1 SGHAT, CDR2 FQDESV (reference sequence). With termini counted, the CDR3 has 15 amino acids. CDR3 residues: CARSLGGTAYNELFV.

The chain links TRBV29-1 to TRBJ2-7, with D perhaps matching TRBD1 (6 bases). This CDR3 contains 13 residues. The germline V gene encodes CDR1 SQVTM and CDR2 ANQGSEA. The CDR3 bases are TGCAGTGTCGGCAACCCCGGAACAGGGGAGCAGTACTTC. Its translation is CSVGNPGTGEQYF.

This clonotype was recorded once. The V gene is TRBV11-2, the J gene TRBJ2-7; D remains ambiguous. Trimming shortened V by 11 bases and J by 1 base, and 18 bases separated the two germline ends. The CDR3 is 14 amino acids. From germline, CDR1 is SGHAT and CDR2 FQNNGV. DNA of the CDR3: TGTGCCTGCAACTTCTCTCAAGGATCCTACGAGCAGTACTTC. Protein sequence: CACNFSQGSYEQYF.

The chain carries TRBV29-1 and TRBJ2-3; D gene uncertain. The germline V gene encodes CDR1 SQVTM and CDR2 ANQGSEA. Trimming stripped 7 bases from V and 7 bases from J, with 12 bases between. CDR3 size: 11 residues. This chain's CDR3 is CSAPVRNTQYF. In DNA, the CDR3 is TGCAGCGCTCCCGTGAGGAATACGCAGTATTTT.

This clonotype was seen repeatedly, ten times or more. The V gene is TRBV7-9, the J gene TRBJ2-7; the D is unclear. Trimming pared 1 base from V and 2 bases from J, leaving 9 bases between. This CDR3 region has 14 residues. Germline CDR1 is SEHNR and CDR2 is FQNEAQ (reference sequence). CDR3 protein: CASSLGGGTYEQYF. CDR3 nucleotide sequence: TGTGCCAGCAGCTTAGGAGGCGGAACCTACGAGCAGTACTTC.

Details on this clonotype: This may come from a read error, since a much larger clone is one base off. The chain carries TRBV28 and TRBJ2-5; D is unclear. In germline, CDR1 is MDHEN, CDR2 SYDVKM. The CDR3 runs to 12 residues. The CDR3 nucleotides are TGTGCCTGCAGTCTGAAGAAAGAGACCCAGTACTTC. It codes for CACSLKKETQYF.

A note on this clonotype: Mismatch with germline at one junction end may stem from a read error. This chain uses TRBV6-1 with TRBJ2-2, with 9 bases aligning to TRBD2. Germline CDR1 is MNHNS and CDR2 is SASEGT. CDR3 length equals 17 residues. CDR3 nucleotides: TGTGCTAGCAGTGAAGTGATGGCGGGAGGGCTCATCGGGGAGCTGTTTTTT. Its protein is CASSEVMAGGLIGELFF.

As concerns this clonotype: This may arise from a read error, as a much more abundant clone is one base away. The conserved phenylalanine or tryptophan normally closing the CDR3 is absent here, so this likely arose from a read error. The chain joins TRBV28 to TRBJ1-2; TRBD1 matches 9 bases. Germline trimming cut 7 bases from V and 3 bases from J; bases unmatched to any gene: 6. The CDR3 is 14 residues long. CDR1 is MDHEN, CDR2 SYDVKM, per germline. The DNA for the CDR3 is TGTGCCAGCAATCGACAGGGGGAAGACTATGGCTACACCTCC. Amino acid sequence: CASNRQGEDYGYTS.

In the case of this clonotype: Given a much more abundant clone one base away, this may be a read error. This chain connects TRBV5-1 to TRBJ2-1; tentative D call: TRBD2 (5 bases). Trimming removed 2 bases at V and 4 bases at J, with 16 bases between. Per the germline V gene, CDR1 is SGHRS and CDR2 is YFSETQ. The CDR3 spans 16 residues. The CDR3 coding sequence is TGCGCCAGCAGCTTCCCCATATCGGGATCATACAATGAGCAGTTCTTC. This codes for CASSFPISGSYNEQFF.

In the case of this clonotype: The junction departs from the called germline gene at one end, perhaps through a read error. CDR3 nucleotides: TGTGCCAGTAGCTTAGGACCCCTCTACAGTGAGCAGTTCTTC. This codes for CASSLGPLYSEQFF. The chain joins TRBV11-2 to TRBJ2-1; no clear D gene. The CDR3 is 14 amino acids. Germline-derived CDR1 and CDR2 are SGHAT and FQNNGV.

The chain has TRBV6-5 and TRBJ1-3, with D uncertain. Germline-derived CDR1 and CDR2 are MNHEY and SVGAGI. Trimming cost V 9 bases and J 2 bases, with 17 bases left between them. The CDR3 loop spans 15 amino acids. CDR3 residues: CASNLTVGPGNTIYF. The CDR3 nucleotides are TGTGCCAGTAATCTAACTGTAGGACCTGGAAACACCATATATTTT.

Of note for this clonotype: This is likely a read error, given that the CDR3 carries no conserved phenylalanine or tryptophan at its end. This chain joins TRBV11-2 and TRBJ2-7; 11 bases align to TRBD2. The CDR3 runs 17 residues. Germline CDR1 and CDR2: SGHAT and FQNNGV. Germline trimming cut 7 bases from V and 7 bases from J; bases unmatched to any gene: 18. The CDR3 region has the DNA TGTGCCAGCAACTACAACCAGCCCGGACTAGCGGGCGGGGAGCAGTACCTC. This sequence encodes CASNYNQPGLAGGEQYL.

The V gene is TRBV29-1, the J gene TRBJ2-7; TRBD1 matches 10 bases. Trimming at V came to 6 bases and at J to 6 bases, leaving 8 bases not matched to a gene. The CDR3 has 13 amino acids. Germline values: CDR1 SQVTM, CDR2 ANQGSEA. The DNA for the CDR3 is TGCAGCGTCGGTGGGACAGGGGACTGCGAGCAGTACTTC. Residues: CSVGGTGDCEQYF.

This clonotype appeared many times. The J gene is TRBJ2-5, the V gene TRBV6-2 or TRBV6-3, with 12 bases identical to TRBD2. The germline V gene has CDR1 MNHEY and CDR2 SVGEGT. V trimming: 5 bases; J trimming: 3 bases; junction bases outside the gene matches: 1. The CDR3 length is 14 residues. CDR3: CASSRLAGEETQYF. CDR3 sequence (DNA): TGTGCCAGCAGTAGACTAGCGGGAGAAGAGACCCAGTACTTC.

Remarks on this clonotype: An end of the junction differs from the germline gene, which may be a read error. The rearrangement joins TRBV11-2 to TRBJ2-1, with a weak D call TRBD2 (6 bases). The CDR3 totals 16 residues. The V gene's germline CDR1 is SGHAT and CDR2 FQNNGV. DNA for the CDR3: TGTGCCAGCAGCCTTCTCGGGAGCGGGTACTACAATGAGCAGTTTTTC. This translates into CASSLLGSGYYNEQFF.

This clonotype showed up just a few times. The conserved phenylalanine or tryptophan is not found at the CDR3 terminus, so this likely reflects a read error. The DNA of the CDR3 is TGCAGTGCTAGAGATCAAGGACAGGGGCTTTCCTATAATTCACCCCTCCACCTT. This codes for CSARDQGQGLSYNSPLHL. The chain is built from TRBV20-1 and TRBJ1-6; 9 bases fit TRBD1. The CDR3 sequence is 18 residues long. Germline loops: CDR1 DFQATT, CDR2 SNEGSKA (reference sequence). V lost 0 bases to trimming and J lost 1 base; unmatched junction nucleotides: 7.

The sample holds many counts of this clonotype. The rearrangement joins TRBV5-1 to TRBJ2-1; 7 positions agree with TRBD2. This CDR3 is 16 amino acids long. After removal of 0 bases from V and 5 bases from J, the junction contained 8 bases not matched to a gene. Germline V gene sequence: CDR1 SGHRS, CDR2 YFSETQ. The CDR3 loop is CASSLEPAGHNNEQFF. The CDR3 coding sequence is TGCGCCAGCAGCTTGGAGCCAGCGGGGCATAACAATGAGCAGTTCTTC. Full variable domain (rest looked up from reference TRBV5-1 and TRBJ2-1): KAGVTQTPRYLIKTRGQQVTLSCSPISGHRSVSWYQQTPGQGLQFLFEYFSETQRNKGNFPGRFSGRQFSNSRSEMNVSTLELGDSALYLCASSLEPAGHNNEQFFGPGTRLTVL.